This TCR beta chain is drawn from a study of tumor and adjacent non-tumor tissue in lung cancer. At the level of the study: The patients, 10 or so men and about five women, were 31 to 76 with stage I to III disease. On average, productive TCRbeta reads reached some 4.4 million per sample.

On this clonotype itself: Antigen specificity is unknown.

General observations from the study: Tumor repertoires had a smaller top 100 clone share than normal lung. Higher tumor TCR diversity was associated with shorter survival.

The CDR3 totals 16 residues. V lost 5 bases, J lost 14 bases, and 29 bases lay in between. CDR1 is SGHAT, CDR2 FQNNGV, per germline. A modified ARM-PCR protocol with three rounds of nested PCR amplified TCRbeta. One entry per CDR3 protein results from TCRdb running MiXCR on the multiplex PCR reads. The sample records about 75,000 distinct CDR3 sequences, roughly 80% being singletons. This sample's RNA came from whole unsorted tissue. This clonotype originated in a woman aged 45-65 years with non-small cell lung cancer. The chain joins TRBV11-2 to TRBJ2-3; unclear D gene. Input material: lung tumor tissue. CDR3 DNA sequence: TGTGCCAGCAGCCCGGTGGGTTACCCTCTTCCAGATACCCGGTATTTT. Its protein product is CASSPVGYPLPDTRYF.